The rows below give T cell receptor beta chains drawn from one sample of a study of T cell changes during pregnancy in multiple sclerosis. TCRdb's table, derived via immunoSEQ multiplex PCR, lists solely in-frame clones and lacks some. The table shows some 71,000 clones, with approximately 91% occurring only once. The input for sequencing was peripheral blood, taken in the third trimester of pregnancy. These receptors originate from a female donor with multiple sclerosis, enrolled in a pregnancy study. CDR3s include the opening cysteine and the closing phenylalanine or tryptophan. The order of the fields is J gene, clone size, V gene, D gene, CDR3 protein, CDR3 DNA. A D gene is named only where the DNA matches it firmly. Clone size, where shown, is once, few, many, or a class for clones that have expanded.

j_call: TRBJ2-7
clone_size: .
v_call: TRBV7-9
d_call: TRBD2
cdr3_aa: CASSLAGDSYEQYF
cdr3_nt: TGTGCCAGCTCCCTAGCGGGGGACTCCTACGAGCAGTACTTC

j_call: TRBJ1-4
clone_size: .
v_call: TRBV15
d_call: TRBD1
cdr3_aa: CATSKPGQGAFANEKLFF
cdr3_nt: TGTGCCACCAGCAAACCGGGACAGGGGGCTTTCGCTAATGAAAAACTGTTTTTT

j_call: TRBJ2-6
clone_size: .
v_call: TRBV28
d_call: TRBD1
cdr3_aa: CASSFGDRGSGANVLTF
cdr3_nt: TGTGCCAGCAGTTTTGGGGACAGGGGTTCTGGGGCCAACGTCCTGACTTTC

j_call: TRBJ1-1
clone_size: .
v_call: TRBV13
d_call: TRBD1
cdr3_aa: CASASSGQGFTEAFF
cdr3_nt: TGTGCCAGCGCTTCCTCAGGACAGGGATTCACTGAAGCTTTCTTT

j_call: TRBJ1-1
clone_size: .
v_call: TRBV7-9
d_call: .
cdr3_aa: CASSSRAGEAFF
cdr3_nt: TGTGCCAGCAGCTCCCGGGCGGGCGAAGCTTTCTTT

j_call: TRBJ2-5
clone_size: .
v_call: TRBV6-5
d_call: TRBD2
cdr3_aa: CASSVAGVQETQYF
cdr3_nt: TGTGCCAGCAGTGTAGCGGGGGTCCAAGAGACCCAGTACTTC

j_call: TRBJ2-5
clone_size: .
v_call: TRBV9
d_call: TRBD2
cdr3_aa: CASSVALAGGFQETQYF
cdr3_nt: TGTGCCAGCAGCGTAGCGCTAGCGGGGGGATTCCAAGAGACCCAGTACTTC

j_call: TRBJ2-7
clone_size: once
v_call: TRBV10-1
d_call: .
cdr3_aa: CASSESQGPQQYF
cdr3_nt: TGCGCCAGCAGTGAGTCCCAGGGCCCCCAGCAGTACTTC

j_call: TRBJ1-1
clone_size: .
v_call: TRBV18
d_call: .
cdr3_aa: CASHRGANTEAFF
cdr3_nt: TGTGCCAGCCACCGGGGAGCGAACACTGAAGCTTTCTTT

j_call: TRBJ1-1
clone_size: .
v_call: TRBV10-1
d_call: .
cdr3_aa: CASSGRAGTEAFF
cdr3_nt: TGCGCCAGCAGTGGGAGAGCGGGGACTGAAGCTTTCTTT

j_call: TRBJ2-1
clone_size: .
v_call: TRBV6-1
d_call: TRBD2
cdr3_aa: CASSGHRGGLNEQFF
cdr3_nt: TGTGCCAGCTCGGGGCATCGGGGGGGCCTGAATGAGCAGTTCTTC

j_call: TRBJ1-3
clone_size: few
v_call: TRBV5-6
d_call: TRBD1
cdr3_aa: CASSFGHRGYTIYF
cdr3_nt: TGTGCCAGCAGCTTTGGGCACAGGGGGTACACCATATATTTT

j_call: TRBJ2-7
clone_size: .
v_call: TRBV7-2
d_call: TRBD2
cdr3_aa: CASSSDPGLAREQYF
cdr3_nt: TGTGCCAGCAGCTCGGATCCGGGACTAGCTCGCGAGCAGTACTTC

j_call: TRBJ2-3
clone_size: .
v_call: TRBV30
d_call: .
cdr3_aa: CAWSVGAGADTQYF
cdr3_nt: TGTGCCTGGAGTGTCGGTGCGGGGGCCGATACGCAGTATTTT

j_call: TRBJ2-7
clone_size: .
v_call: TRBV13
d_call: TRBD1
cdr3_aa: CASSSTGNDEQYF
cdr3_nt: TGTGCCAGCAGCTCGACAGGGAACGACGAGCAGTACTTC

j_call: TRBJ2-2
clone_size: .
v_call: TRBV12-5
d_call: TRBD1
cdr3_aa: CASGLVPGQPNTGELFF
cdr3_nt: TGTGCTAGTGGTTTGGTCCCGGGACAGCCGAACACCGGGGAGCTGTTTTTT

j_call: TRBJ1-2
clone_size: .
v_call: TRBV6-1
d_call: TRBD1
cdr3_aa: CASSERDREYGYTF
cdr3_nt: TGTGCCAGCAGTGAAAGGGACAGGGAGTATGGCTACACCTTC

j_call: TRBJ2-1
clone_size: few
v_call: TRBV5-4
d_call: TRBD2
cdr3_aa: CASSLSGGTYNEQFF
cdr3_nt: TGTGCCAGCAGCCTTAGCGGGGGAACCTACAATGAGCAGTTCTTC

j_call: TRBJ2-7
clone_size: .
v_call: TRBV6-5
d_call: .
cdr3_aa: CASSYSAYSTKQYF
cdr3_nt: TGTGCCAGCAGTTACTCCGCGTATTCTACGAAGCAGTACTTC

j_call: TRBJ1-1
clone_size: .
v_call: TRBV18
d_call: TRBD1
cdr3_aa: CASSQTGVDTEAFF
cdr3_nt: TGTGCCAGCTCACAGACAGGGGTCGACACTGAAGCTTTCTTT

j_call: TRBJ1-2
clone_size: .
v_call: TRBV30
d_call: TRBD1
cdr3_aa: CAWGTDPNYGYTF
cdr3_nt: TGTGCCTGGGGGACAGACCCTAACTATGGCTACACCTTC

j_call: TRBJ2-5
clone_size: .
v_call: TRBV5-4
d_call: TRBD1
cdr3_aa: CASRDTGGGQETQYF
cdr3_nt: TGTGCCAGCAGGGATACAGGGGGCGGGCAAGAGACCCAGTACTTC

j_call: TRBJ2-7
clone_size: .
v_call: TRBV7-2
d_call: .
cdr3_aa: CASSLGGLYEQYF
cdr3_nt: TGTGCCAGCAGCTTAGGGGGCCTTTACGAGCAGTACTTC